The rows below give T cell receptor beta chains drawn from one sample of a study of early T cells in non-severe SARS-CoV-2 infection. Each CDR3 protein gets one entry after TCRdb re-called the 5' RACE reads with MiXCR. The repertoire holds around 39,000 distinct CDR3 sequences, with almost 5.5% as singletons. The material was whole blood, obtained at baseline. These receptors came from an adult who was a healthcare worker with PCR-confirmed SARS-CoV-2 infection or an uninfected control (not recorded which). CDR3s include the opening cysteine and the closing phenylalanine or tryptophan. A D gene is named only where the DNA matches it firmly. Only some rows state a clone size, as once, few, many or a class for expanded clones.

D	size	V	J	DNA	CDR3
NA	many	TRBV4-1	TRBJ1-1	TGCGCCAGCAGCCAAGATATTCACCCAGGGAACACTGAAGCTTTCTTT	CASSQDIHPGNTEAFF
TRBD1	NA	TRBV19	TRBJ1-2	TGTGCCAGTAGTTTCTCGACAGGGGGCTATGGCTACACCTTC	CASSFSTGGYGYTF
TRBD1	many	TRBV5-1	TRBJ2-7	TGCGCCAGCAGCCCAGGACAGGGCCACGAGCAGTACTTC	CASSPGQGHEQYF
NA	few	TRBV7-9	TRBJ1-5	TGTGCCAGCAGCTTAGATTTAGTGGGGCAGCCCCAGCATTTT	CASSLDLVGQPQHF
NA	many	TRBV7-8	TRBJ2-6	TGTGCCAGCAGCTTGACACTCTCTGGGGCCAACGTCCTGACTTTC	CASSLTLSGANVLTF
NA	many	TRBV10-1	TRBJ1-2	TGCGCCAGCAGTCCCACAGGGAACTATGGCTACACCTTC	CASSPTGNYGYTF
NA	many	TRBV11-2	TRBJ2-1	TGTGCCAGCAGCCCCGCAGATGAGCAGTTCTTC	CASSPADEQFF
NA	many	TRBV28	TRBJ2-2	TGTGCCAGCAGTTCCCTTTCGTACACCGGGGAGCTGTTTTTT	CASSSLSYTGELFF
NA	many	TRBV28	TRBJ2-7	TGTGCCAGCAGTTTACACGAACAGTACTTC	CASSLHEQYF
NA	NA	TRBV7-3	TRBJ2-7	TGTGCCAGCAGCTTAGACCCCGGCAACTCCTACGAGCAGTACTTC	CASSLDPGNSYEQYF
NA	many	TRBV12-3/TRBV12-4	TRBJ2-6	TGTGCCAGCAGCCAGGGACGGAGCGTCTATTCTGGGGCCAACGTCCTGACTTTC	CASSQGRSVYSGANVLTF
NA	many	TRBV29-1	TRBJ2-1	TGCAGCGTGGCCGGACTTAATGAGCAGTTCTTC	CSVAGLNEQFF
TRBD2	few	TRBV11-2	TRBJ2-1	TGTGCCAGCAGCGGACTAGCGGGAGCAAACTACAATGAGCAGTTCTTC	CASSGLAGANYNEQFF
TRBD1	many	TRBV7-9	TRBJ1-6	TGTGCCAGCAGCTTACTTCGGACAGGGGATTATTCACCCCTCCACTTT	CASSLLRTGDYSPLHF
TRBD1	many	TRBV27	TRBJ1-1	TGTGCCAGCAGTTTATCGGCCCAAGGGACAGAGAACACTGAAGCTTTCTTT	CASSLSAQGTENTEAFF
NA	NA	TRBV4-3	TRBJ2-4	TGCGCCAGCAGCCAAGGCATATCCCAAGCCAAAAACATTCAGTACTTC	CASSQGISQAKNIQYF
NA	NA	TRBV9	TRBJ2-5	TGTGCCAGCAGCCTCCCCCCCACGGAGACCCAGTACTTC	CASSLPPTETQYF
TRBD2	many	TRBV6-5	TRBJ2-1	TGTGCCAGCAGTTCCTTGGGGGAGGGCCGTTCGAATGAGCAGTTCTTC	CASSSLGEGRSNEQFF
NA	many	TRBV18	TRBJ2-1	TGTGCCAGCTCACCCCGGACTACCCAGCATGAGCAGTTCTTC	CASSPRTTQHEQFF
NA	few	TRBV4-3	TRBJ1-3	TGCGCCAGCAGCCAAGCCCCCCGGGGGGCGAGTGGAAACACCATATATTTT	CASSQAPRGASGNTIYF
TRBD1	many	TRBV6-1	TRBJ1-5	TGTGCCAGCAGTGTACAGGGGGCACGGAGCAATCAGCCCCAGCATTTT	CASSVQGARSNQPQHF
TRBD1	few	TRBV6-2/TRBV6-3	TRBJ1-5	TGTGCCAGCAGCCGAGGACAGGGTTGGATCAATCAGCCCCAGCATTTT	CASSRGQGWINQPQHF
TRBD2	many	TRBV11-2	TRBJ2-7	TGTGCCAGTGGGACTAGCGGTACCTACGAGCAGTACTTC	CASGTSGTYEQYF
TRBD2	many	TRBV28	TRBJ2-7	TGTGCCAGCAGTTTTATTAGCGGGGGAGCCTACGAGCAGTACTTC	CASSFISGGAYEQYF
TRBD1	NA	TRBV24-1	TRBJ2-1	TGTGCCACCGAGGGACAGGGGCTTTACAATGAGCAGTTCTTC	CATEGQGLYNEQFF
NA	many	TRBV6-4	TRBJ1-1	TGTGCCAGCAGCCCGGAGCGGGGCACTGAAGCTTTCTTT	CASSPERGTEAFF
TRBD1	many	TRBV6-6	TRBJ2-1	TGTGCCAGCAGTAGGGACAGCTACAATGAGCAGTTCTTC	CASSRDSYNEQFF
TRBD2	many	TRBV27	TRBJ2-3	TGTGCCAGCACCCCGCTAGCGGTCGCAGATACGCAGTATTTT	CASTPLAVADTQYF
NA	many	TRBV30	TRBJ1-1	TGTGCCTGGAGTAGAGCAGAGACTGAAGCTTTCTTT	CAWSRAETEAFF
TRBD1	many	TRBV12-5	TRBJ2-7	TGTGCTAGTGCCCCGACAGGGGGCAACGAGCAGTACTTC	CASAPTGGNEQYF
NA	many	TRBV5-4	TRBJ2-4	TGTGCCAGCAGCTTGTCTCTAGCCAAAAACATTCAGTACTTC	CASSLSLAKNIQYF
TRBD2	many	TRBV30	TRBJ2-1	TGTGCCTGGAGTACCGGGACTAGCGGGAACAATGAGCAGTTCTTC	CAWSTGTSGNNEQFF
NA	few	TRBV7-2	TRBJ1-1	TGTGCCAGCAGCCCTCGGGCTCTCCAGGGCACTGAAGCTTTCTTT	CASSPRALQGTEAFF
NA	many	TRBV28	TRBJ1-5	TGTGCCAGCAGCCGCCCGAGTCAGCCCCAGCATTTT	CASSRPSQPQHF
NA	many	TRBV20-1	TRBJ1-4	TGCAGTGCTAGAGAGAGAAGGGTGCGGGAAAAACTGTTTTTT	CSARERRVREKLFF
TRBD1	many	TRBV7-9	TRBJ2-1	TGTGCCAGCAGCTTTGACAGGGTGGGTGAGCAGTTCTTC	CASSFDRVGEQFF
TRBD1	many	TRBV4-3	TRBJ1-2	TGCGCCAGCAGCCATCAACAGGGGAACTATGGCTACACCTTC	CASSHQQGNYGYTF
NA	many	TRBV20-1	TRBJ1-6	TGCAGTGCTAGAAGGGACGGAAATTCACCCCTCCACTTT	CSARRDGNSPLHF
NA	many	TRBV20-1	TRBJ1-2	TGCAGTGCTAGAGAACCCTCTGGGGGCGGGCCTGGCTATGGCTACACCTTC	CSAREPSGGGPGYGYTF